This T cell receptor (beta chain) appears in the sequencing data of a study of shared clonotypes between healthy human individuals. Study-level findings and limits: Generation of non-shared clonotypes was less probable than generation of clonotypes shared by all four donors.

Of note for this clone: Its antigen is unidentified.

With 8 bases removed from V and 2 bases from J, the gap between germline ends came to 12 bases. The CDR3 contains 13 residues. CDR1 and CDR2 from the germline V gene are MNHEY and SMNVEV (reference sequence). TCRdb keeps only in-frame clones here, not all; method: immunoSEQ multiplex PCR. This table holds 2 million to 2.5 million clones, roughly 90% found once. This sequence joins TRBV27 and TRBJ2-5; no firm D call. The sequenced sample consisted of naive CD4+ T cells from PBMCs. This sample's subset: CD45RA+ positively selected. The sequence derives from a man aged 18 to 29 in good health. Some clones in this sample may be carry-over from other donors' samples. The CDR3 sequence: CASGDVLQETQYF. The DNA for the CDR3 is TGTGCCAGCGGAGATGTCCTGCAAGAGACCCAGTACTTC.